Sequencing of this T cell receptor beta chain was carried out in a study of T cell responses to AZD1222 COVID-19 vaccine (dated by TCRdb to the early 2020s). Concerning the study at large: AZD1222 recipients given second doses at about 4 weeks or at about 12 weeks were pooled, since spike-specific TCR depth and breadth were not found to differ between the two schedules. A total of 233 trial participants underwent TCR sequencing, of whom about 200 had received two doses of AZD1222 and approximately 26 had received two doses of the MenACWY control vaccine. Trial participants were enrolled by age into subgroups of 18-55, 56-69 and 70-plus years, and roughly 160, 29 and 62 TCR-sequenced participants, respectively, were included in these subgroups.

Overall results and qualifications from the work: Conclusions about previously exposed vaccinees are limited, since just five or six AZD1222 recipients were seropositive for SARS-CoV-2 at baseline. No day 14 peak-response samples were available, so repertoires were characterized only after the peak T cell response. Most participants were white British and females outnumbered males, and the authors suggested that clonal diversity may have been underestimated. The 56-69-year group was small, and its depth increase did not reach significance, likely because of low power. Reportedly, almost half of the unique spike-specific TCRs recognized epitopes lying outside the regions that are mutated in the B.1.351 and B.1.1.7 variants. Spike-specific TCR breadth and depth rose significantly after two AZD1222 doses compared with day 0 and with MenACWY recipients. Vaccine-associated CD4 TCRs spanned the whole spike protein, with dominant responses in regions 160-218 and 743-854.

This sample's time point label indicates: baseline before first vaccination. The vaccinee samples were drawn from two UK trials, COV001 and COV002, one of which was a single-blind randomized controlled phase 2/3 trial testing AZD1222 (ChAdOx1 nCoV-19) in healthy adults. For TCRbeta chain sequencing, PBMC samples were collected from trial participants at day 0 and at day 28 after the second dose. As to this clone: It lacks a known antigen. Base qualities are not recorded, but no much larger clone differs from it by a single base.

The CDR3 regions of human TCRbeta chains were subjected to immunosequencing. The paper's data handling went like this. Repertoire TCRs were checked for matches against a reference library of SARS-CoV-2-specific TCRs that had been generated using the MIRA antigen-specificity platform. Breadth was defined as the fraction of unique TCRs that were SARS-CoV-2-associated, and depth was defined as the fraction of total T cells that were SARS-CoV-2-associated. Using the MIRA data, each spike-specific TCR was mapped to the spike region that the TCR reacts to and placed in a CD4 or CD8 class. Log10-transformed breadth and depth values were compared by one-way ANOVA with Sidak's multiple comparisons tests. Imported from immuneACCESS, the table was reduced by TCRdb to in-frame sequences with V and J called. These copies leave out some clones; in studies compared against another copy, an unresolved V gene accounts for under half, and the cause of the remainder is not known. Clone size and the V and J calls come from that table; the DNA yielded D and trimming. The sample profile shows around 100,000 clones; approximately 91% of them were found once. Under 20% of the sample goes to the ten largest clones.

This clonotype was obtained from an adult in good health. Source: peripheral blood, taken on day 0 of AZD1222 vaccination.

The nucleotide sequence reads as follows: TGTGCCAGCAGCTTAGCGTTCGGCCCCGCCGCCGAGACCCAGTACTTC. It specifies CASSLAFGPAAETQYF. This receptor chain uses TRBV7-2 and TRBJ2-5; the D gene identity is not certain. The germline V gene sets CDR1 to SGHTA and CDR2 to FQGNSA. V gives up 0 bases and J gives up 5 bases, and the segment between their germline ends measures 16 bases. Its CDR3 holds 16 amino acids, cysteine through phenylalanine. Of the read, only the CDR3 DNA is kept; its 48 bases are in frame from base 1.